This TCR beta chain derives from a study of blood T cell repertoires in COVID-19. The assay was immunoSEQ multiplex PCR, and TCRdb's table has in-frame clones only and misses some. The data hold approximately 290,000 clones, with over 75% observed a single time. The CDR3 runs to 11 residues. The germline gives CDR1 SGHTA, CDR2 FQGTGA. V was cut by 5 bases and J by 11 bases, with 12 bases left in between. This clonotype originated in a woman aged 60-75 years with acute or convalescent COVID-19. The gene calls are TRBV7-3 and TRBJ1-2; D gene ambiguous. The sequencing sample was made of peripheral blood. CDR3 in amino acids: CASSTGVGYTF. The CDR3 nucleotides read TGTGCCAGCAGCACCGGGGTAGGATACACCTTC.